Shown below are 24 T cell receptor beta chains from a single sample sequenced in a study of blood T cell repertoires in COVID-19. The method was immunoSEQ multiplex PCR; TCRdb's version includes in-frame clones alone and lacks a portion of them. The sample has more than 65,000 clones, 82% seen once; the top ten hold around 15%. Sequenced: peripheral blood. These receptors were obtained from a woman of 80 years or more with acute or convalescent COVID-19.

The V and J genes are TRBV7-9 and TRBJ2-4; 7 positions match TRBD2. The CDR3 spans 16 residues. Germline values: CDR1 SEHNR, CDR2 FQNEAQ (reference sequence). Germline trimming cut 0 bases from V and 8 bases from J; bases unmatched to any gene: 10. The CDR3: CASSLALRFGGDIQYF. The CDR3 DNA is TGTGCCAGCAGCTTAGCCCTAAGGTTTGGGGGGGACATTCAGTACTTC. Full variable domain (remainder filled in from reference TRBV7-9 and TRBJ2-4): DTGVSQNPRHKITKRGQNVTFRCDPISEHNRLYWYRQTLGQGPEFLTYFQNEAQLEKSRLLSDRFSAERPKGSFSTLEIQRTEQGDSAMYLCASSLALRFGGDIQYFGAGTRLSVL.

This clone appeared once. This CDR3 reads CASSKYRGNTDTQYF. Written as DNA, the CDR3 is TGCGCCAGCAGCAAGTACAGGGGCAACACAGATACGCAGTATTTT. The chain has TRBV5-1 and TRBJ2-3; TRBD1 aligns across 7 bases. V shed 4 bases, J shed 2 bases, and the junction held 7 bases outside the gene matches. CDR1 is SGHRS, CDR2 YFSETQ, per germline. The CDR3 consists of 15 residues.

This chain links TRBV5-1 with TRBJ2-7, with 8 bases fitting TRBD2. Trimming removed 1 base from V and 1 base from J; junction bases left unmatched: 7. Germline V gene data show CDR1 as SGHRS and CDR2 as YFSETQ. The CDR3 loop spans 16 amino acids. CDR3 loop: CASSLTAGGLSYEQYF. In DNA, the CDR3 is TGCGCCAGCAGCTTGACTGCGGGAGGATTATCCTACGAGCAGTACTTC.

The chain carries TRBV18 and TRBJ1-2; 8 bases match TRBD1. V lost 1 base, J lost 2 bases, and 6 bases stayed unmatched. From germline, CDR1 is KGHSH and CDR2 LQKENI. This CDR3 comprises 16 residues. The CDR3 reads CASSPQQTGANYGYTF. The CDR3 coding sequence is TGTGCCAGCTCACCACAACAGACAGGGGCCAACTATGGCTACACCTTC. The whole variable domain, remainder taken from reference TRBV18 and TRBJ1-2, is NAGVMQNPRHLVRRRGQEARLRCSPMKGHSHVYWYRQLPEEGLKFMVYLQKENIIDESGMPKERFSAEFPKEGPSILRIQQVVRGDSAAYFCASSPQQTGANYGYTFGSGTRLTVV.

This rearrangement joins TRBV6-6 to TRBJ1-6; 8 bases are a match to TRBD1. V shed 5 bases and J 6 bases; nucleotides not matched to a gene: 6. Germline lookup yields CDR1 MNHNY and CDR2 SVGAGI (reference sequence). The CDR3 runs to 15 residues. CDR3 amino acids: CASSLGTGGNSPLHF. The DNA for the CDR3 is TGTGCCAGCAGTCTCGGGACAGGCGGTAATTCACCCCTCCACTTT.

The rearrangement links TRBV19 to TRBJ2-7; 8 nucleotides match TRBD1. In germline, CDR1 is LNHDA, CDR2 SQIVND (reference sequence). The J segment lost 2 bases and the V segment lost 5 bases, leaving 2 bases of the junction unmatched. The CDR3 runs 13 residues. CDR3 amino acids: CASSLDRAYEQYF. DNA for the CDR3: TGTGCCAGTAGTCTGGACAGGGCCTACGAGCAGTACTTC. Using reference TRBV19 and TRBJ2-7 for the parts outside the CDR3, the full variable domain is DGGITQSPKYLFRKEGQNVTLSCEQNLNHDAMYWYRQDPGQGLRLIYYSQIVNDFQKGDIAEGYSVSREKKESFPLTVTSAQKNPTAFYLCASSLDRAYEQYFGPGTRLTVT.

This clone was seen at least ten times. Other DNA sequences in this specimen translate into the identical CDR3. The chain couples TRBV28 to TRBJ1-5; unclear D gene. Trimming stripped 1 base from V and 2 bases from J, with 9 bases between. Germline CDR1 MDHEN, CDR2 SYDVKM. The CDR3 length is 15 residues. The CDR3 protein is CASSLSVAGNQPQHF. The CDR3, as DNA: TGTGCCAGCAGTTTATCGGTAGCAGGCAATCAGCCCCAGCATTTT.

There are a few counts of this clone. This rearrangement joins TRBV19 to TRBJ1-5; 9 bases map to TRBD1. The trim removed 7 bases at V and 4 bases at J, leaving 2 bases unmatched. The CDR3 is 13 amino acids. Germline V gene lookup returns CDR1 LNHDA and CDR2 SQIVND (reference sequence). CDR3 bases: TGTGCCAGTATGGGACAGGGAAATCAGCCCCAGCATTTT. Translation gives CASMGQGNQPQHF.

The J gene is TRBJ1-1, the V gene TRBV2, with D uncertain. CDR3 length: 13 amino acids. Trimming removed 7 bases from V and 2 bases from J, with 11 bases in between. CDR1 is SNHLY, CDR2 FYNNEI, per germline. In DNA, the CDR3 is TGTGCCAGCAATCGGGATGGAAACACTGAAGCTTTCTTT. Protein sequence: CASNRDGNTEAFF.

This clone appeared a single time. This chain connects TRBV19 to TRBJ2-5; TRBD2 agrees at 10 bases. The CDR3 is made up of 15 amino acids. The germline gives CDR1 LNHDA, CDR2 SQIVND (reference sequence). V lost 4 bases, J lost 3 bases, and 5 bases stayed unmatched. CDR3 in amino acids: CASSRTSGKEETQYF. CDR3 bases: TGTGCCAGTAGTAGAACTAGCGGGAAGGAAGAGACCCAGTACTTC.

The genes are TRBV7-3 and TRBJ2-3; no reliable D call. The CDR3 consists of 13 residues. The V end was cut by 2 bases, the J end by 4 bases, with 7 bases between. The germline V gene has CDR1 SGHTA and CDR2 FQGTGA. CDR3 bases: TGTGCCAGCAGCTTACGGTTCGCAGATACGCAGTATTTT. It translates to CASSLRFADTQYF.

The rearrangement joins TRBV6-1 to TRBJ1-2; D is uncertain. The CDR3 runs to 14 residues. Looked up from germline, CDR1 is MNHNS and CDR2 is SASEGT. With 1 base removed from V and 4 bases from J, the gap between germline ends came to 10 bases. The CDR3 bases are TGTGCCAGCAGTGAAGTGAGGAGAAGCTATGGCTACACCTTC. This sequence encodes CASSEVRRSYGYTF.

CDR3 residues: CASSETLTSWTEAFF. The CDR3 DNA follows: TGTGCCAGCAGTGAAACCCTTACTTCGTGGACTGAAGCTTTCTTT. The rearrangement links TRBV6-1 to TRBJ1-1; D gene unclear. CDR3 length: 15 residues. The ends were cut back, 2 bases at V and 5 bases at J, with 15 bases in the middle. In germline, CDR1 is MNHNS, CDR2 SASEGT.

V gene TRBV9 combines with J gene TRBJ1-4; no clear D gene. V lost 0 bases to trimming and J lost 4 bases, with 7 bases between them. Germline V gene sequence: CDR1 SGDLS, CDR2 YYNGEE. The CDR3 spans 14 residues. CDR3 sequence reads: CASSVGGINEKLFF. Here the CDR3 DNA reads TGTGCCAGCAGCGTAGGCGGGATTAATGAAAAACTGTTTTTT.

The chain combines TRBV2 with TRBJ2-2; D call uncertain. V lost 8 bases, J lost 2 bases, and 6 bases lay in between. Germline V CDR1 and CDR2: SNHLY, FYNNEI. The CDR3 runs to 12 residues. CDR3 DNA sequence: TGTGCCAGCTTGCTAAACACCGGGGAGCTGTTTTTT. Its translation is CASLLNTGELFF.

This clone was seen more than once but under ten times. The chain couples TRBV6-6 to TRBJ1-3, with D possibly being TRBD1 (6 bases). There are 15 residues in the CDR3. Germline assignment: CDR1 MNHNY and CDR2 SVGAGI (reference sequence). The V gene lost 6 bases and the J gene lost 0 bases, with 12 bases spanning the gap. The CDR3 sequence is CASRPRTASGNTIYF. DNA for the CDR3: TGTGCCAGCAGACCGAGGACAGCCTCTGGAAACACCATATATTTT.

The genes are TRBV9 and TRBJ1-2; D remains ambiguous. This CDR3 region has 15 residues. Trimming stripped 0 bases from V and 0 bases from J, with 9 bases between. From germline, CDR1 is SGDLS and CDR2 YYNGEE. CDR3 nucleotide sequence: TGTGCCAGCAGCGTAGGCGGGTCCTCTAACTATGGCTACACCTTC. This translates into CASSVGGSSNYGYTF.

This clone has a single count. The chain is built from TRBV9 and TRBJ2-4; D is undetermined. V dropped 0 bases and J dropped 3 bases, with 16 bases sitting between them. The CDR3 totals 17 residues. CDR1 and CDR2 (germline): SGDLS, YYNGEE. As DNA, the CDR3 is TGTGCCAGCAGCGTAGGAACAGTCCCTGTGGGCAAAAACATTCAGTACTTC. This gives the protein CASSVGTVPVGKNIQYF.

The chain employs TRBV2 and TRBJ1-4, with 9 bases identical to TRBD1. V gave up 5 bases and J gave up 7 bases; unmatched junction bases: 5. Germline CDR1 is SNHLY and CDR2 is FYNNEI. The CDR3 consists of 14 residues. CDR3 sequence reads: CASSHRGPGEKLFF. The CDR3 bases are TGTGCCAGCAGTCACAGGGGGCCGGGTGAAAAACTGTTTTTT.

The chain joins TRBV27 to TRBJ1-2, with TRBD1 matching over 10 bases. J gave up 7 bases and V 2 bases, and 10 bases lay outside the gene matches. This CDR3 has 16 amino acids. Germline CDR1 reads MNHEY; CDR2 reads SMNVEV (reference sequence). The CDR3 spells CASSLGQGVSAVGYTF. In DNA, the CDR3 is TGTGCCAGCAGTTTAGGACAGGGGGTTTCGGCGGTTGGCTACACCTTC.

This chain connects TRBV6-4 to TRBJ2-4; 9 bases fit TRBD2. V was pared by 4 bases and J by 6 bases, with 7 bases of the junction left unmatched. The CDR3 has 15 residues. CDR1 is MRHNA, CDR2 SNTAGT, per germline. CDR3: CASSVSSGSGNIQYF. The CDR3 nucleotides read TGTGCCAGCAGTGTGAGTAGCGGGAGTGGAAACATTCAGTACTTC.

The chain couples TRBV28 to TRBJ2-5, with TRBD2 identical over 11 bases. There are 16 residues in the CDR3. Germline-derived CDR1 and CDR2 are MDHEN and SYDVKM. With 5 bases clipped from V and 4 bases from J, the junction kept 9 bases outside the gene matches. CDR3: CASSPRSGRARETQYF. The CDR3 DNA reads TGTGCCAGCAGTCCGCGTAGCGGGAGGGCCAGAGAGACCCAGTACTTC.

The chain links TRBV2 to TRBJ2-7, with D perhaps matching TRBD1 (5 bases). CDR1 and CDR2 from the germline V gene are SNHLY and FYNNEI. The V end was cut by 7 bases, the J end by 4 bases, with 11 bases between. The CDR3 sequence is 12 residues long. CDR3 residues: CASTGRRYEQYF. The CDR3 DNA reads as TGTGCCAGCACAGGGCGGCGTTACGAGCAGTACTTC.

The chain joins TRBV5-8 to TRBJ1-2; possible D gene TRBD1, 6 bases. The V end lost 1 base, the J end lost 4 bases, and 14 bases lay between the germline ends. CDR1 is SGHTS and CDR2 is YDEGEE in the germline V gene. The CDR3 totals 15 residues. CDR3 nucleotides: TGTGCCAGCAGCTTGAAGGGCCGGACAGTCTATGGCTACACCTTC. Translated: CASSLKGRTVYGYTF.